One and the same sample provided the 29 T cell receptor beta chains below, sequenced in a study of shared clonotypes between healthy human individuals. Measured with immunoSEQ multiplex PCR; TCRdb has only the in-frame clones, and not every one. The sample records around 1.1 million clones, roughly 80% being singletons. The specimen was memory CD4+ T cells from PBMCs. Subset reported: CD45RA-negative fraction. The receptor source for this set is a man aged 18 to 30 in good health. Some clones in this sample may be carry-over from other donors' samples.

The rearrangement links TRBV11-2 to TRBJ1-3; the D gene is possibly TRBD1 (6 bases). The germline CDR1 and CDR2 sequences are SGHAT and FQNNGV. Trimming stripped 2 bases from V and 2 bases from J, with 10 bases between. The CDR3 runs to 15 residues. The CDR3 bases are TGTGCCAGCAGCTTACCAGGGGCTACTGGAAACACCATATATTTT. It yields the protein CASSLPGATGNTIYF.

The chain has TRBV27 and TRBJ2-2; the D gene is possibly TRBD2 (6 bases). V was clipped by 7 bases and J by 4 bases, with 7 bases between them. This CDR3 is 12 amino acids long. Germline V gives CDR1 MNHEY, CDR2 SMNVEV (reference sequence). CDR3 sequence (DNA): TGTGCCAGCATAGCGGTCACCGGGGAGCTGTTTTTT. Protein sequence: CASIAVTGELFF.

The rearrangement links TRBV7-9 to TRBJ2-7; 9 bases align to TRBD1. The CDR3 covers 15 residues. The germline V gene encodes CDR1 SEHNR and CDR2 FQNEAQ (reference sequence). Trimming at V came to 5 bases and at J to 5 bases, leaving 10 bases not matched to a gene. The CDR3: CASSPQGAKGNEQYF. Here the CDR3 DNA reads TGTGCCAGCAGCCCACAGGGGGCAAAGGGGAACGAGCAGTACTTC.

V and J are TRBV7-9 and TRBJ2-3; D is perhaps TRBD1 (6 bases). The CDR3 extends over 16 amino acids. Germline V gives CDR1 SEHNR, CDR2 FQNEAQ (reference sequence). Trimming pared 0 bases from V and 0 bases from J, leaving 10 bases between. CDR3 residues: CASSLAGTHSTDTQYF. Written as DNA, the CDR3 is TGTGCCAGCAGCTTAGCCGGGACACATAGCACAGATACGCAGTATTTT.

This chain joins TRBV5-1 and TRBJ2-2; 8 bases match TRBD1. Germline lookup yields CDR1 SGHRS and CDR2 YFSETQ. The CDR3 contains 16 residues. The ends lost 4 bases at V and 0 bases at J; junction bases unmatched: 5. The DNA for the CDR3 is TGCGCCAGCAGCCCCGACAGGGGCGCGAACACCGGGGAGCTGTTTTTT. The encoded protein is CASSPDRGANTGELFF. Full variable domain (rest looked up from reference TRBV5-1 and TRBJ2-2): KAGVTQTPRYLIKTRGQQVTLSCSPISGHRSVSWYQQTPGQGLQFLFEYFSETQRNKGNFPGRFSGRQFSNSRSEMNVSTLELGDSALYLCASSPDRGANTGELFFGEGSRLTVL.

The J gene is TRBJ2-1, the V gene TRBV28; TRBD2 aligns across 10 bases. CDR1 is MDHEN, CDR2 SYDVKM, per germline. This CDR3 is built from 15 residues. With 8 bases clipped from V and 9 bases from J, the junction kept 13 bases outside the gene matches. The DNA for the CDR3 is TGTGCCAGCGGACCACAAGCGGGAGGGCCTTTTGAGCAGTTCTTC. Protein product: CASGPQAGGPFEQFF.

V gene TRBV6-5 combines with J gene TRBJ1-2; perhaps TRBD1 as D (5 bases). The V end lost 1 base, the J end lost 6 bases, and 12 bases lay between the germline ends. CDR1 is MNHEY and CDR2 is SVGAGI in the germline V gene. The CDR3 has 14 residues. CDR3 protein: CASSYWDVRDGYTF. The CDR3 DNA sequence: TGTGCCAGCAGTTACTGGGACGTCCGAGATGGCTACACCTTC.

This clone came up a few times. The V call is TRBV7-9, the J call TRBJ2-3; 7 nucleotides align to TRBD2. This CDR3 has 15 residues. Germline CDR1 and CDR2: SEHNR and FQNEAQ (reference sequence). The J segment lost 10 bases and the V segment lost 6 bases, leaving 16 bases of the junction unmatched. The CDR3 here is CASSQLAAGPGAQYF. The CDR3 DNA reads as TGTGCCAGCAGTCAGCTAGCGGCAGGCCCGGGGGCGCAGTATTTT.

This clone appeared a single time. CDR3 in DNA: TGTGCCAGCAGCTTGCCCGATCAGCCCCAGCATTTT. This gives the protein CASSLPDQPQHF. The chain employs TRBV5-5 and TRBJ1-5; D remains unclear. Germline V gives CDR1 SGHKS, CDR2 YYEKEE (reference sequence). Trimming shortened V by 1 base and J by 5 bases, and 4 bases separated the two germline ends. The CDR3 length is 12 residues.

This rearrangement joins TRBV5-1 to TRBJ1-1; TRBD1 is a possible D gene (5 bases). CDR1 and CDR2 from the germline V gene are SGHRS and YFSETQ. The length of the CDR3 is 13 residues. V was clipped by 5 bases and J by 2 bases, with 10 bases between them. CDR3 sequence reads: CASRTDINTEAFF. The DNA of the CDR3 is TGCGCCAGCAGGACGGACATTAACACTGAAGCTTTCTTT.

This clone turned up a few times. The V and J genes are TRBV28 and TRBJ1-4, with 9 bases lining up with TRBD1. Losses at the gene ends were 5 bases for V and 5 bases for J; bases not matched to a gene: 6. Germline values: CDR1 MDHEN, CDR2 SYDVKM. The CDR3 extends over 15 amino acids. The CDR3 DNA is TGTGCCAGCAGTCAACAGGGGGCGCAGAATGAAAAACTGTTTTTT. Protein sequence: CASSQQGAQNEKLFF.

A note on this clone: This may come from a read error, since a much larger clone is one base off. This sample includes further DNA sequences coding for the same CDR3. The genes are TRBV7-2 and TRBJ2-5, with 7 positions matching TRBD2. This CDR3 region has 13 residues. CDR1 and CDR2 from the germline V gene are SGHTA and FQGNSA. The CDR3 is CASSLAVQETQYF. The CDR3 nucleotides are TGTGCCAGCAGCCTAGCGGTACAAGAGACCCAGTACTTC.

The chain carries TRBV4-2 and TRBJ2-7; TRBD1 agrees at 10 bases. This CDR3 is 15 amino acids long. CDR1 is LGHNA and CDR2 is YNFKEQ in the germline V gene. The junction had 6 bases not matched to a gene; V was cut back by 1 base and J by 6 bases. The CDR3 sequence: CASSQGDRGGLEQYF. CDR3 bases: TGTGCCAGCAGCCAAGGGGACAGGGGAGGGCTCGAGCAGTACTTC.

The CDR3 spells CASSAAVGSYEQYF. The CDR3, as DNA: TGTGCCAGCAGCGCCGCAGTGGGTTCCTACGAGCAGTACTTC. V is TRBV7-3 and J is TRBJ2-7; D not resolved. From germline, CDR1 is SGHTA and CDR2 FQGTGA. The CDR3 consists of 14 residues. V was trimmed by 5 bases and J by 1 base, leaving 12 bases between them.

For the CDR3, the DNA is TGCGCCAGCAGCTTGAAACTAGCGGGATATGTCACAGATACGCAGTATTTT. It specifies CASSLKLAGYVTDTQYF. The rearrangement joins TRBV5-1 to TRBJ2-3, with 10 bases aligning to TRBD2. Per the germline V gene, CDR1 is SGHRS and CDR2 is YFSETQ. There are 17 residues in the CDR3. With 1 base clipped from V and 2 bases from J, the junction kept 7 bases outside the gene matches.

The chain is built from TRBV5-1 and TRBJ2-5; 7 positions agree with TRBD2. Germline lookup yields CDR1 SGHRS and CDR2 YFSETQ. CDR3 length equals 13 residues. Germline trimming cut 7 bases from V and 5 bases from J; bases unmatched to any gene: 8. The CDR3 is CASAEGGSETQYF. The CDR3 bases are TGCGCCAGCGCGGAGGGCGGGAGCGAGACCCAGTACTTC.

CDR3 sequence (DNA): TGCGCCAGCAGCCAAGATTACGGGTCCGGGACTAGGGACAATGAGCAGTTCTTC. It codes for CASSQDYGSGTRDNEQFF. This chain links TRBV4-3 with TRBJ2-1; 8 bases map to TRBD2. CDR1 and CDR2 (germline): LGHNA, YSLEER. The ends lost 0 bases at V and 5 bases at J; junction bases unmatched: 12. The CDR3 length is 18 residues.

The chain joins TRBV5-1 to TRBJ2-1, with 10 bases identical to TRBD2. V was pared by 1 base and J by 4 bases, with 2 bases of the junction left unmatched. The CDR3 has 15 residues. Germline CDR1 SGHRS, CDR2 YFSETQ. The CDR3 spells CASSLKLAGYNEQFF. The CDR3 DNA sequence: TGCGCCAGCAGCTTGAAACTAGCGGGATACAATGAGCAGTTCTTC.

This chain joins TRBV27 and TRBJ2-7; TRBD2 agrees at 7 bases. Germline V gene sequence: CDR1 MNHEY, CDR2 SMNVEV (reference sequence). The CDR3 has 11 amino acids. With V trimmed by 8 bases and J by 10 bases, 8 bases remained unmatched. CDR3 region: CASGGVGTQYF. As DNA, the CDR3 is TGTGCCAGCGGGGGGGTGGGGACTCAGTACTTC.

In this sample, this clone turned up a few times. This chain links TRBV4-3 with TRBJ2-2, with TRBD2 identical over 9 bases. The germline V gene has CDR1 LGHNA and CDR2 YSLEER. J was trimmed by 8 bases and V by 4 bases; bases with no gene match: 8. The CDR3 spans 15 residues. CDR3 nucleotide sequence: TGCGCCAGCAGCCGCCGACTAGCGGATGTGGGGGAGCTGTTTTTT. As protein: CASSRRLADVGELFF.

The rearrangement links TRBV5-1 to TRBJ2-3, with no clear D. The V and J ends lost 4 bases and 1 base respectively, with 13 bases between them. Germline CDR1 SGHRS, CDR2 YFSETQ. This CDR3 comprises 15 residues. CDR3 protein: CASSRSFFRTDTQYF. The DNA of the CDR3 is TGCGCCAGCAGCCGGTCCTTCTTCCGCACAGATACGCAGTATTTT. Full variable domain (remainder filled in from reference TRBV5-1 and TRBJ2-3): KAGVTQTPRYLIKTRGQQVTLSCSPISGHRSVSWYQQTPGQGLQFLFEYFSETQRNKGNFPGRFSGRQFSNSRSEMNVSTLELGDSALYLCASSRSFFRTDTQYFGPGTRLTVL.

The chain is built from TRBV5-1 and TRBJ2-2; 7 bases are shared with TRBD1. The V and J ends lost 0 bases and 14 bases, in that order; junction bases with no gene match: 4. The germline CDR1 and CDR2 sequences are SGHRS and YFSETQ. The length of the CDR3 is 12 residues. In nucleotides, the CDR3 is TGCGCCAGCAGCTTGGACGGACAGGTCCTGTTTTTT. It encodes CASSLDGQVLFF.

The chain couples TRBV5-1 to TRBJ2-7; D possibly corresponds to TRBD1 (6 bases). The germline V and J ends were trimmed by 4 bases and 6 bases, with 17 bases remaining between them. The CDR3 is 14 amino acids. Germline lookup yields CDR1 SGHRS and CDR2 YFSETQ. CDR3 bases: TGCGCCAGCAGCCCCGGCCGGGACATTACCGAGCAGTACTTC. Its translation is CASSPGRDITEQYF.

V gene TRBV27 combines with J gene TRBJ2-2; D is ambiguous. Germline V lookup: CDR1 MNHEY, CDR2 SMNVEV (reference sequence). This CDR3 contains 14 residues. The germline V and J ends were trimmed by 5 bases and 5 bases, with 12 bases remaining between them. CDR3 protein: CASSLSFRTGELFF. CDR3 coding DNA: TGTGCCAGCAGTCTCTCCTTTAGGACCGGGGAGCTGTTTTTT.

This chain joins TRBV14 and TRBJ2-1, with D tentatively TRBD1 (6 bases). Per the germline V gene, CDR1 is SGHDN and CDR2 is FVKESK. The ends were cut back, 2 bases at V and 8 bases at J, with 16 bases in the middle. This CDR3 comprises 15 residues. The CDR3 DNA reads TGTGCCAGCAGCCAAAACGGTCAGGGGTGGGATGAGCAGTTCTTC. This codes for CASSQNGQGWDEQFF.

This clone appeared a few times. Other DNA sequences in this sample translate to the same CDR3. The V call is TRBV28, the J call TRBJ2-5, with TRBD2 matching over 13 bases. V shed 6 bases, J shed 4 bases, and the junction held 8 bases outside the gene matches. Germline V gene data show CDR1 as MDHEN and CDR2 as SYDVKM. There are 16 residues in the CDR3. The CDR3 DNA follows: TGTGCCAGCAGCCCCGGACTAGCGGGAGCTCGAGAGACCCAGTACTTC. Translating gives CASSPGLAGARETQYF.

V usage is TRBV15 and J usage is TRBJ1-1; D unresolved. Between the trimmed V and J ends, which lost 1 base and 7 bases, there was a span of 13 bases. CDR1 and CDR2 (germline): LNHNV, YYDKDF (reference sequence). This CDR3 spans 14 amino acids. As DNA, the CDR3 is TGTGCCACCAGCAGAGGGAACAGCTATAGTGAAGCTTTCTTT. Encoded protein: CATSRGNSYSEAFF.

The chain carries TRBV5-5 and TRBJ2-1, with 8 bases matching TRBD2. The CDR3 is 15 residues long. Germline-derived CDR1 and CDR2 are SGHKS and YYEKEE (reference sequence). After removal of 2 bases from V and 6 bases from J, the junction contained 7 bases not matched to a gene. CDR3 amino acids: CASSFGTRNSNEQFF. In DNA form, the CDR3 reads TGTGCCAGCAGCTTCGGGACTAGGAACAGCAATGAGCAGTTCTTC.

This clone came up once. The chain joins TRBV5-1 to TRBJ2-7; TRBD2 matches at 7 bases. The germline V gene encodes CDR1 SGHRS and CDR2 YFSETQ. V trimming: 3 bases; J trimming: 2 bases; junction bases outside the gene matches: 5. The CDR3 totals 14 residues. CDR3 sequence: CASSSTGTTYEQYF. CDR3 in DNA: TGCGCCAGCAGCTCAACCGGGACTACCTACGAGCAGTACTTC.